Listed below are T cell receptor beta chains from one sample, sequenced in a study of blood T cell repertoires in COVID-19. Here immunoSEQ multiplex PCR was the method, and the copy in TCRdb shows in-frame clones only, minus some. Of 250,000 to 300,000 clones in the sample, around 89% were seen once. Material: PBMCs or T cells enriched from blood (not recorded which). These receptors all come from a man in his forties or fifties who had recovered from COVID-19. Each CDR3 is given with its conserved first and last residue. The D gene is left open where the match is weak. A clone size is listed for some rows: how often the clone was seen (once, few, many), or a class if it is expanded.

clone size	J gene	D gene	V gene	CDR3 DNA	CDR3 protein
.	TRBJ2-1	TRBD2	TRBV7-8	TGTGCCAGCGGCCGACTAGCGGTACTATACAATGAGCAGTTCTTC	CASGRLAVLYNEQFF
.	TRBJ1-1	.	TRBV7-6	TGTGCCAGCAGCTTAGCGCCACGGGGAAACACTGAAGCTTTCTTT	CASSLAPRGNTEAFF
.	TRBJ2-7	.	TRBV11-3	TGTGCCAGCAGCTTAGACCCCTATCCAGGGCCCGAGCAGTACTTC	CASSLDPYPGPEQYF
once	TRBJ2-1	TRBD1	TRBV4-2	TGTGCCAGCAGCCAAGACGGGCAGGGGGTCAATGAGCAGTTCTTC	CASSQDGQGVNEQFF
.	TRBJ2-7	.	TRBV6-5	TGTGCCAGCAGGGACTACCCGGGGCCCTTGAACTTC	CASRDYPGPLNF
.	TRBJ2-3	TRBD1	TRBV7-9	TGTGCCAGCAGCCCAGAAGGGGGCGTAGATACGCAGTATTTT	CASSPEGGVDTQYF
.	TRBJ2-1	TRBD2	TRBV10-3	TGTGCCATCAGTGAGTCCGGGACTAGGTCCAACAATGAGCAGTTCTTC	CAISESGTRSNNEQFF
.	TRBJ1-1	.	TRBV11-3	TGTGCCAGCAGCTTCGGCAGGGCGAACACTGAAGCTTTCTTT	CASSFGRANTEAFF
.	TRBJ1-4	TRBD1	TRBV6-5	TGTGCCAGCGCGAGGGACAGGGGTAATGAAAAACTGTTTTTT	CASARDRGNEKLFF
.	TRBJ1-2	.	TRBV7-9	TGTGCCAGCAGCTTGGACGGGGATGGCTACACCTTC	CASSLDGDGYTF
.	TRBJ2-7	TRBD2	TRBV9	TGTGCCAGCAGCGCGCAGGGACTAGCGGGACTCTACGAGCAGTACTTC	CASSAQGLAGLYEQYF
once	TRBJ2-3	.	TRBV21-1	TGTGCCAGCAGCAAAGTTGGGCGAGCCAGCACAGATACGCAGTATTTT	CASSKVGRASTDTQYF
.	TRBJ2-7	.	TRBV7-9	TGTGCCAGCAGCTTCAGGGAAACCTACGAGCAGTACTTC	CASSFRETYEQYF
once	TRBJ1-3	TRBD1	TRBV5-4	TGTGCCAGCAGTATGGATGGGACAGTAGGAAACACCATATATTTT	CASSMDGTVGNTIYF
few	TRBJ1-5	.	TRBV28	TGTGCCAGCAGTTTAACGCGGGGCCCCGGAAATCAGCCCCAGCATTTT	CASSLTRGPGNQPQHF
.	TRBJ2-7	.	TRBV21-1	TGTGCCAGCAGCAAAGTCAGGAGGGTTACACCGATGCAGGGGGCTGTAGGGTACGAGCAGTACTTC	CASSKVRRVTPMQGAVGYEQYF
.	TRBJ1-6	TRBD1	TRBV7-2	TGTGCCAGCAGCTTGGGACAGGTGGGCGATTCACCCCTCCACTTT	CASSLGQVGDSPLHF
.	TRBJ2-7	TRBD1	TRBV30	TGTGCCTGGAGCCCCCGGGACAGGGGAAACGAGCAGTACTTC	CAWSPRDRGNEQYF
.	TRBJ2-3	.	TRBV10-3	TGTGCCATCCGACAGTTAGGCACAGATACGCAGTATTTT	CAIRQLGTDTQYF
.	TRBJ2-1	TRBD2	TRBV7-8	TGTGCCAGCAGCTTCCTGCGGGCTAGCGGGAAGGAATCCTACAATGAGCAGTTCTTC	CASSFLRASGKESYNEQFF
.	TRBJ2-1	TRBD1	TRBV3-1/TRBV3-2	TGTGCCAGCAGCCAAGGGGGTCACAGGGGGACCTACAATGAGCAGTTCTTC	CASSQGGHRGTYNEQFF
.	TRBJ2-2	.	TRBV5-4	TGTGCCAGCAGCTTAGGCGGCGCGAACACCGGGGAGCTGTTTTTT	CASSLGGANTGELFF
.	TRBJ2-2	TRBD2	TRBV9	TGTGCCAGCAGCGTAGGCGGGGGGAACACCGGGGAGCTGTTTTTT	CASSVGGGNTGELFF
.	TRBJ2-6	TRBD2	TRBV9	TGTGCCAGCAGCAAGGGACTAGCGGGGGGTGGGGCCAACGTCCTGACTTTC	CASSKGLAGGGANVLTF
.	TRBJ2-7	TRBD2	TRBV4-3	TGCGCCAGCAGCCAAGATCTGATTGGTATTGACAGCGGGAGGACCTACGAGCAGTACTTC	CASSQDLIGIDSGRTYEQYF
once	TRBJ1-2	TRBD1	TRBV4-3	TGCGCCAGCAGCCAAGAACTGACAGGGTCGGGGTTGAACTATGGCTACACCTTC	CASSQELTGSGLNYGYTF
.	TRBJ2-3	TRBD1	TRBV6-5	TGTGCCAGCAGTCTTGGACAGGGTGGGGATACGCAGTATTTT	CASSLGQGGDTQYF
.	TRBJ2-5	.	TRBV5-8	TGTGCCAGCAGCTTGGCAGGGGGGCTTGGCCCCCAAGAGACCCAGTACTTC	CASSLAGGLGPQETQYF
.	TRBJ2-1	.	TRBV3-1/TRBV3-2	TGTGCCAGCAGCCAAGTCGGAACGGGGGAGTACAATGAGCAGTTCTTC	CASSQVGTGEYNEQFF
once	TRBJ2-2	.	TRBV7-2	TGTGCCAGCAGCTTTAGGACAGGCGGGGACGGGGAGCTGTTTTTT	CASSFRTGGDGELFF
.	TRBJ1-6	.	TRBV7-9	TGTGCCAGCAGCTCCCTAAATTCACCCCTCCACTTT	CASSSLNSPLHF
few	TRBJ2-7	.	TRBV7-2	TGTGCCAGCAGCTTAGCGCCGGGAGACTACGAGCAGTACTTC	CASSLAPGDYEQYF
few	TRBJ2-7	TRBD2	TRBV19	TGTGCCAGTAGTGGGGGGACTAGCGGGATTGGCGAGCAGTACTTC	CASSGGTSGIGEQYF
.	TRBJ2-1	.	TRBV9	TGTGCCAGCAGCGCCAATGAGGGGGGGACCTTGCCGGTTGAGCAGTTCTTC	CASSANEGGTLPVEQFF
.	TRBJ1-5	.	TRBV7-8	TGTGCCAGCAGCTTAGGGGCAGGGGAATGGCAGCCCCAGCATTTT	CASSLGAGEWQPQHF
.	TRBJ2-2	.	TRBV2	TGTGCCAGCAGTGAATATGGGGGCCTGAACACCGGGGAGCTGTTTTTT	CASSEYGGLNTGELFF
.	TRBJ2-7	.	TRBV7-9	TGTGCCAGCAGCTTACATGGGGGCTACGACGAGCAGTACTTC	CASSLHGGYDEQYF
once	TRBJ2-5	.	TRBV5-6	TGTGCCAGCAGCTTGGAGGGGATCGGAGAGACCCAGTACTTC	CASSLEGIGETQYF
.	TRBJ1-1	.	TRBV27	TGTGCCAGCAGTCCGACAGACCCCCTTTATACTGAAGCTTTCTTT	CASSPTDPLYTEAFF
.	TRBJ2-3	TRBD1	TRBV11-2	TGTGCCAGCAGCTTAGCCTTTCAGGGGGCCGATACGCAGTATTTT	CASSLAFQGADTQYF
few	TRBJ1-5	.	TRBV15	TGTGCCACCAGCAGAGTAAATCAGCCCCAGCATTTT	CATSRVNQPQHF
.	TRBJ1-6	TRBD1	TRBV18	TGTGCCAGCTCACCCCAGGACAGGGGATCACCCCTCCACTTT	CASSPQDRGSPLHF
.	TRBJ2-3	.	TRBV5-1	TGCGCCAGCAGCTTGAGGCTAGCGCATAGCACAGATACGCAGTATTTT	CASSLRLAHSTDTQYF
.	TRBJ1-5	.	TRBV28	TGTGCCAGTATCGTCCGGGGGTTCAATCAGCCCCAGCATTTT	CASIVRGFNQPQHF
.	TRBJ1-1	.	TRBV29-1	TGCAGCGTTGAAGAGTCAGGGGAGGAAGCTTTCTTT	CSVEESGEEAFF
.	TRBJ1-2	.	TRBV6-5	TGTGCCAGCAGTTACATGGACGCGGGGGGTGGCTACACCTTC	CASSYMDAGGGYTF
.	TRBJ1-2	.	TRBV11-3	TGTGCCAGCAGCTCAATGAGCTATGGCTACACCTTC	CASSSMSYGYTF
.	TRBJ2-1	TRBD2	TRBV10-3	TGTGCCACTCTTAGCGGGGATTCCTACAATGAGCAGTTCTTC	CATLSGDSYNEQFF
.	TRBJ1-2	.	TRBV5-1	TGCGCCAGCAGCTTGGATGTCCGTAACTATGGCTACACCTTC	CASSLDVRNYGYTF
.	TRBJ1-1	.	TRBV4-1	TGCGCCAGCAGCCAAGATCCTCAGGGAATCACTGAAGCTTTCTTT	CASSQDPQGITEAFF
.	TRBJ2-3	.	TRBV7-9	TGTGCCAGCGATAGTGGCACAGATACGCAGTATTTT	CASDSGTDTQYF
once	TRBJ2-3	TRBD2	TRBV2	TGTGCCAGCAGTGGGACTAGCGGTATCACAGATACGCAGTATTTT	CASSGTSGITDTQYF
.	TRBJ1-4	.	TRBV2	TGTGCCAGCAGTTCAGACAGCCTTAATGAAAAACTGTTTTTT	CASSSDSLNEKLFF
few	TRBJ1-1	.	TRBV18	TGTGCCAGCTCAAACACAGGTTCCACCCTGAACACTGAAGCTTTCTTT	CASSNTGSTLNTEAFF
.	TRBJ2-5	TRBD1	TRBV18	TGTGCCAGCTCAGACAGGGGTGAGACCCAGTACTTC	CASSDRGETQYF